A selection of T cell receptor beta chains follows, all from one sample in a study of shared clonotypes between healthy human individuals. Sequenced by immunoSEQ multiplex PCR; TCRdb stores in-frame clones only, minus some. The repertoire holds under 600,000 clones, with roughly four fifths as singletons. Sequenced sample: PBMCs. Receptors originate from a woman in her 40s in good health. Some clones in this sample may be carry-over from other donors' samples. Both conserved end residues are part of each CDR3. D genes are given only for firm matches. Size is omitted from some rows. Given values are once, few, many or a class for expanded clones.

abundance | d_gene | j_gene | v_gene | CDR3nt | CDR3aa
NA | NA | TRBJ2-7 | TRBV2 | TGTGCCAGCAGGACGGACCCCGCGGACTACGAGCAGTACTTC | CASRTDPADYEQYF
NA | NA | TRBJ2-2 | TRBV21-1 | TGTGCCAAGGGCAGGGAGGATATTAACACCGGGGAGCTGTTTTTT | CAKGREDINTGELFF
NA | NA | TRBJ2-7 | TRBV18 | TGTGCCAGCTCACCACTGGCCAGGGGGGTCGACTACGAGCAGTACTTC | CASSPLARGVDYEQYF
once | NA | TRBJ2-7 | TRBV19 | TGTGCCAGTAGTATAGCGGGCTCGGAGCAGTACTTC | CASSIAGSEQYF
NA | NA | TRBJ1-1 | TRBV29-1 | TGCAGCGTGGACCGGGGGGGAACGGCTCCCTTT | CSVDRGGTAPF
few | NA | TRBJ2-7 | TRBV20-1 | TGCAGTGCACAGAAAGAGGGTGAGCAGTACTTC | CSAQKEGEQYF
NA | NA | TRBJ2-3 | TRBV27 | TGTGCCAGCAGTTTCGGTGGTACGCAGTATTTT | CASSFGGTQYF
NA | NA | TRBJ2-7 | TRBV11-3 | TGTGCCAGCAGCATATTCTCCTCCGGACAGCAGTACTTC | CASSIFSSGQQYF
NA | NA | TRBJ2-7 | TRBV27 | TGTGCCAGCAGTTGGAATCTTGTGGGTGTCTACGAGCAGTACTTC | CASSWNLVGVYEQYF
NA | NA | TRBJ1-1 | TRBV5-4 | TGTGCCAGCAGCTACCCGGACAGGAACACTGAAGCTTTCTTT | CASSYPDRNTEAFF
NA | TRBD1 | TRBJ1-2 | TRBV7-9 | TGTGCCAGCAGCTTAGGGGGACAGAACTATGGCTACACCTTC | CASSLGGQNYGYTF
NA | NA | TRBJ2-3 | TRBV5-1 | TGCGCCAGCAGCCCCCAAGATACCCTCAGGGAGGATACGCAGTATTTT | CASSPQDTLREDTQYF
NA | NA | TRBJ2-7 | TRBV11-2 | TGTGCCAGCAGCTTAGATTATCAGTTGTACGAGCAGTACTTC | CASSLDYQLYEQYF
NA | TRBD2 | TRBJ2-1 | TRBV6-6 | TGTGCCAGCAGTTACTACCCTAGCGGGGACAATGAGCAGTTCTTC | CASSYYPSGDNEQFF
once | NA | TRBJ2-5 | TRBV12-1 | TGTGCCAGCAGCTCCCGGGTCCTCCAAGAGACCCAGTACTTC | CASSSRVLQETQYF
NA | TRBD1 | TRBJ1-2 | TRBV23-1 | TGCGCCAGCAGTCAGCGACAGGGTGTAGGTAACTATGGCTACACCTTC | CASSQRQGVGNYGYTF
NA | TRBD2 | TRBJ2-7 | TRBV7-2 | TGTGCCAGCAGCTCACCGACTATAGCGGGAGGTGGGTACGAGCAGTACTTC | CASSSPTIAGGGYEQYF
NA | NA | TRBJ2-7 | TRBV4-3 | TGCGCCAGCAGCCAAGAGTTATGGTTCTACGAGCAGTACTTC | CASSQELWFYEQYF
NA | TRBD2 | TRBJ2-7 | TRBV7-9 | TGTGCCAGCAGCCATACTAGCGGTATCTCCTACGAGCAGTACTTC | CASSHTSGISYEQYF
NA | TRBD1 | TRBJ2-5 | TRBV5-6 | TGTGCCAGCAGCCTCCTGGGACAGGGGCGGCAAGAGACCCAGTACTTC | CASSLLGQGRQETQYF
NA | TRBD1 | TRBJ2-1 | TRBV5-1 | TGCGCCAGCAGCAGGCAGGGGGCTCATGAGCAGTTCTTC | CASSRQGAHEQFF
NA | NA | TRBJ2-1 | TRBV11-3 | TGTGCCAGCAGCTTAGATCGAGGTCTGGGTGAGCAGTTCTTC | CASSLDRGLGEQFF
NA | TRBD2 | TRBJ2-1 | TRBV7-2 | TGTGCCAGCAGCTTAGGAATAGCGGGGGGATACAATGAGCAGTTCTTC | CASSLGIAGGYNEQFF
NA | NA | TRBJ2-1 | TRBV12-5 | TGTGCTAGTGGCCCGTTAGTGGGCAATGAGCAGTTCTTC | CASGPLVGNEQFF
NA | NA | TRBJ2-7 | TRBV7-2 | TGTGCCAGCAGCTTAATGGCCAGGGTTGGCGAGCAGTACTTC | CASSLMARVGEQYF
once | NA | TRBJ2-4 | TRBV4-1 | TGCGCCAGCAGCCACGCGGGGTCTATAAACATTCAGTACTTC | CASSHAGSINIQYF
NA | NA | TRBJ2-1 | TRBV10-3 | TGTGCCATCAGTGAGTCTCGACCGAAGTTCTTC | CAISESRPKFF
NA | NA | TRBJ2-6 | TRBV2 | TGTGCCAGCGGGGAGGGGGCGACCTCTGGGGCCAACGTCCTGACTTTC | CASGEGATSGANVLTF
NA | TRBD2 | TRBJ2-7 | TRBV10-3 | TGTGCCATCAGTGAGTCAGGACTAGCGGGAGGGGTCTACGAGCAGTACTTC | CAISESGLAGGVYEQYF
NA | NA | TRBJ2-1 | TRBV18 | TGTGCCAGCTCACGCGACTCCACTAGCTCCTACAATGAGCAGTTCTTC | CASSRDSTSSYNEQFF
once | TRBD2 | TRBJ2-2 | TRBV19 | TGTGCCAGTAGTATCGGAGGACTAGGCGGGGAGCTGTTTTTT | CASSIGGLGGELFF
NA | NA | TRBJ2-4 | TRBV28 | TGTGCCAGCATGCGGACCGCCAAAAACATTCAGTACTTC | CASMRTAKNIQYF
NA | NA | TRBJ2-4 | TRBV30 | TGTGCCTGGGCTCCCAGGGGGAGGGAGGACATTCAGTACTTC | CAWAPRGREDIQYF
few | TRBD2 | TRBJ2-3 | TRBV10-3 | TGTGCCACCCAGGATGCAGCGGGAGGGCACAATACGCAGTATTTT | CATQDAAGGHNTQYF
NA | TRBD2 | TRBJ2-3 | TRBV27 | TGTGCCAGCAGTTCCGGGACTAGCGGTACAGATACGCAGTATTTT | CASSSGTSGTDTQYF
NA | TRBD2 | TRBJ2-1 | TRBV6-1 | TGTGCCAGCAGAGCCGGGACTATCGATGAGCAGTTCTTC | CASRAGTIDEQFF
many | TRBD2 | TRBJ2-3 | TRBV30 | TGTGCCTGGAGGGCTAGCGGCCACACAGATACGCAGTATTTT | CAWRASGHTDTQYF
NA | NA | TRBJ2-4 | TRBV5-1 | TGCGCCAGCAGCTTGGATCCTAGCAGGGCACTAGCCAAAAACATTCAGTACTTC | CASSLDPSRALAKNIQYF
few | NA | TRBJ2-5 | TRBV2 | TGTGCCAGCAGTGGCAGAGGTGGAGAGACCCAGTACTTC | CASSGRGGETQYF
NA | NA | TRBJ2-7 | TRBV5-6 | TGTGCCAGCAGCTTGTCTAGCAACTACGAGCAGTACTTC | CASSLSSNYEQYF
NA | NA | TRBJ1-2 | TRBV6-5 | TGTGCCAGCACTAGGGCAGCTAACTATGGCTACACCTTC | CASTRAANYGYTF
few | TRBD2 | TRBJ2-7 | TRBV27 | TGTGCCAGCAGTACCGGGACTAGCGGGAGTTTAGCCTACGAGCAGTACTTC | CASSTGTSGSLAYEQYF
NA | NA | TRBJ2-1 | TRBV28 | TGTGCCAGCAGTTTAACAGTTGAGCAGTTCTTC | CASSLTVEQFF
once | NA | TRBJ1-2 | TRBV28 | TGTGCCAGCAGTTTATGGGAGAGGGGCGGTGGCTACACCTTC | CASSLWERGGGYTF
NA | TRBD1 | TRBJ1-5 | TRBV18 | TGTGCCAGCTCACAGGGGACAGGGGGTAATCAGCCCCAGCATTTT | CASSQGTGGNQPQHF
NA | TRBD2 | TRBJ2-1 | TRBV30 | TGTGCCTGGAGTGTGTATAGCGGGAGGGCCCACCGAGAGCAGTTCTTC | CAWSVYSGRAHREQFF
NA | NA | TRBJ1-1 | TRBV9 | TGTGCCAGCAGCGGGAGTGCGAACACTGAAGCTTTCTTT | CASSGSANTEAFF
NA | TRBD1 | TRBJ1-4 | TRBV19 | TGTGCCAGTAGTTCACAGGGGATCGGGGAAAAACTGTTTTTT | CASSSQGIGEKLFF
NA | NA | TRBJ2-2 | TRBV6-1 | TGTGCCAGCAGTGAAAGCAGAACAGTCACCGGGGAGCTGTTTTTT | CASSESRTVTGELFF
once | NA | TRBJ2-5 | TRBV5-1 | TGCGCCAGCAGGAAGGGGCGCGGAGAGACCCAGTACTTC | CASRKGRGETQYF
NA | NA | TRBJ2-2 | TRBV30 | TGTGCCTGGAGCCCGACGCGCACCGGGGAGCTGTTTTTT | CAWSPTRTGELFF
NA | TRBD2 | TRBJ2-2 | TRBV7-2 | TGTGCCAGCAGCTTAGTTGGGACTAGCGGTCGGGCCGGGGAGCTGTTTTTT | CASSLVGTSGRAGELFF
few | NA | TRBJ2-5 | TRBV5-6 | TGTGCCAGCAGCCGCACTATTACTAGGGGAGAGACCCAGTACTTC | CASSRTITRGETQYF
few | TRBD2 | TRBJ2-5 | TRBV30 | TGTGCCTGGACCCCTGATAGGACTAGCGGGTCAGAGACCCAGTACTTC | CAWTPDRTSGSETQYF
NA | TRBD1 | TRBJ1-2 | TRBV5-8 | TGTGCCAGCAGTAGGGGACAGGGCAACTATGGCTACACCTTC | CASSRGQGNYGYTF
NA | NA | TRBJ2-3 | TRBV29-1 | TGCAGCGGTTCGGACCGAATCACAGATACGCAGTATTTT | CSGSDRITDTQYF
NA | TRBD1 | TRBJ1-1 | TRBV6-5 | TGTGCCAGCAGTTACACGACAGGGGACACTGAAGCTTTCTTT | CASSYTTGDTEAFF
few | NA | TRBJ2-7 | TRBV28 | TGTGCCAGCAGTGCCCCCAGGGACGAGCAGTACTTC | CASSAPRDEQYF
NA | TRBD1 | TRBJ2-1 | TRBV28 | TGTGCCAGCAGTTCCGGAGGACAGGGTGGGTACAATGAGCAGTTCTTC | CASSSGGQGGYNEQFF